This T cell receptor (beta chain) was documented in a study of shared clonotypes between healthy human individuals. Study-level results: The study generally estimated greater richness for naive than memory subsets.

The V gene lost 8 bases and the J gene lost 4 bases, with 11 bases spanning the gap. The CDR3 runs to 12 residues. The germline V gene has CDR1 MDHEN and CDR2 SYDVKM. This table comes from immunoSEQ multiplex PCR, and its TCRdb copy is limited to in-frame clones, with some not included. The profile shows 2.3 million or so clones, 80% to 95% of them singletons. As concerns this clone: Antigen unknown.

This chain joins TRBV28 and TRBJ1-2, with TRBD1 as a possible D gene (6 bases). This TCR was recovered from a man between 18 and 35 years old in good health. Some clones in this sample may be carry-over from other donors' samples. The source material was naive CD4+ T cells from PBMCs. Subset specified: CD45RA+ positively selected. The CDR3 loop reads CASGTTLYGYTF. CDR3 sequence (DNA): TGTGCCAGCGGGACAACCCTCTATGGCTACACCTTC.